This T cell receptor (beta chain) was identified in a study of shared clonotypes between healthy human individuals. The study's findings and limits: Sequencing depth was expected to influence donor clonotype sharing.

Looked up from germline, CDR1 is SGHVS and CDR2 is FNYEAQ. The CDR3 length is 13 residues. Deletions cut 5 bases from V and 4 bases from J, with 9 bases between. Only in-frame clones appear in the TCRdb table, and some are missing; sequencing was by immunoSEQ multiplex PCR. The sample has approximately 480,000 clones; about 80% are singletons. With respect to this clone: Its antigen is unidentified.

The TCR comes from a woman between 35 and 50 years old in good health. Some clones in this sample may be carry-over from other donors' samples. J is TRBJ1-3 and V is TRBV7-6, with D uncertain. Sequenced input: PBMCs. CDR3 in DNA: TGTGCCAGCAGCGGCTACAGAGGAAACACCATATATTTT. This translates into CASSGYRGNTIYF. Full variable domain (rest looked up from reference TRBV7-6 and TRBJ1-3): GAGVSQSPRYKVTKRGQDVALRCDPISGHVSLYWYRQALGQGPEFLTYFNYEAQQDKSGLPNDRFSAERPEGSISTLTIQRTEQRDSAMYRCASSGYRGNTIYFGEGSWLTVV.